This T cell receptor (beta chain) was observed in a study of T cell clones after liver transplantation. Across the study: Graft-donor-reactive sequences were compared with third-party-reactive TCRbeta sequences from pre-transplant mixed lymphocyte reactions.

The study, taken as a whole, reports: Post-transplant, graft-donor-reactive CD4 TCRbeta sequences in blood dropped significantly in most of the 8 subjects.

The repertoire was sequenced with immunoSEQ multiplex PCR; TCRdb's copy has only in-frame clones and lacks some. The sample lists 50,000 or so clones, approximately 71% occurring once. The sample holds one count of this clone. Its specificity is not known. The sequence was collected from a human patient who received a liver transplant. A share of the T cells may be of graft donor origin. Source: CD4+ T cells from blood, taken about 56 months after liver transplant.

CDR3 in amino acids: CATSSESGNDQPQHF. CDR3 nucleotide sequence: TGTGCCACCAGCAGCGAATCAGGGAACGATCAGCCCCAGCATTTT. The chain couples TRBV15 to TRBJ1-5, with D tentatively TRBD1 (5 bases). Trimming took 3 bases from V and 5 from J, leaving 14 bases between them. The CDR3 consists of 15 residues. Germline CDR1 and CDR2: LNHNV and YYDKDF (reference sequence).